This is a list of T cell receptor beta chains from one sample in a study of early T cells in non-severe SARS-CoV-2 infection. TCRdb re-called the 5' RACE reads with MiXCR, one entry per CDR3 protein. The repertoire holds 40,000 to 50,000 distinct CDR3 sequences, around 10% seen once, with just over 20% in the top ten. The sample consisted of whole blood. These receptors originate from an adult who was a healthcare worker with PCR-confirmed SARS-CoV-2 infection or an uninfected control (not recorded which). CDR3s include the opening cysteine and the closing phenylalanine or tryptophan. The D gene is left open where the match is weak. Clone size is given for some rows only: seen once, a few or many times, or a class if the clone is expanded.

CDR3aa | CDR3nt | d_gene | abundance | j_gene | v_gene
CASSFRQGENTEAFF | TGTGCCAGCAGCTTCCGACAGGGGGAGAACACTGAAGCTTTCTTT | TRBD1 | many | TRBJ1-1 | TRBV7-6
CASKGGTSGTHEQFF | TGTGCCAGCAAAGGGGGCACCAGCGGGACGCATGAGCAGTTCTTC | . | many | TRBJ2-1 | TRBV6-1
CASSHPNQGSSYNEQFF | TGCGCCAGCAGCCACCCAAATCAGGGGAGCTCCTACAATGAGCAGTTCTTC | . | many | TRBJ2-1 | TRBV4-1
CASSRTDNNSPLHF | TGTGCCAGCAGCCGGACAGATAATAATTCACCCCTCCACTTT | . | many | TRBJ1-6 | TRBV7-8
CASSSLLAGGPYEQYF | TGTGCCAGCAGTTCATTACTAGCGGGAGGACCCTACGAGCAGTACTTC | TRBD2 | few | TRBJ2-7 | TRBV6-2/TRBV6-3
CASSSQTDGYTF | TGTGCCAGCAGCTCCCAGACAGACGGCTACACCTTC | . | . | TRBJ1-2 | TRBV5-4
CASSLGLAGPGKTQYF | TGTGCCAGCAGCCTGGGACTAGCGGGCCCCGGGAAGACCCAGTACTTC | TRBD2 | few | TRBJ2-5 | TRBV7-2
CASSASNTEAFF | TGTGCCAGCAGCGCCTCGAACACTGAAGCTTTCTTT | . | many | TRBJ1-1 | TRBV2
CSAPQPSYEQYF | TGCAGTGCTCCCCAGCCCTCCTACGAGCAGTACTTC | . | . | TRBJ2-7 | TRBV20-1
CSAPRTSGISYNEQFF | TGCAGTGCTCCCAGGACTAGCGGGATCTCCTACAATGAGCAGTTCTTC | TRBD2 | . | TRBJ2-1 | TRBV20-1
CASRTGDNQPQHF | TGTGCCAGCCGGACAGGGGACAATCAGCCCCAGCATTTT | TRBD1 | many | TRBJ1-5 | TRBV28
CASSQVRGLETDTQYF | TGTGCCAGCAGCCAAGTTAGGGGGCTAGAGACAGATACGCAGTATTTT | TRBD1 | many | TRBJ2-3 | TRBV3-1
CASRSDLTYGYTF | TGTGCCAGCAGATCGGATCTAACCTATGGCTACACCTTC | . | many | TRBJ1-2 | TRBV12-3/TRBV12-4
CSVKPQGSHGYTF | TGCAGCGTTAAGCCGCAGGGATCTCATGGCTACACCTTC | . | few | TRBJ1-2 | TRBV29-1
CASRPGQQSYEQYF | TGTGCCAGCAGACCGGGACAGCAGTCCTACGAGCAGTACTTC | TRBD1 | many | TRBJ2-7 | TRBV28
CASSGTEETQYF | TGTGCCAGCAGCGGGACAGAAGAGACCCAGTACTTC | TRBD1 | many | TRBJ2-5 | TRBV6-2/TRBV6-3
CASRWTNRRTDTQYF | TGTGCCAGCAGGTGGACTAATCGTCGCACAGATACGCAGTATTTT | . | many | TRBJ2-3 | TRBV6-2/TRBV6-3
CASSRVKNTEAFF | TGCGCCAGCAGCCGAGTCAAGAACACTGAAGCTTTCTTT | . | many | TRBJ1-1 | TRBV10-2
CASTPRGRETQYF | TGTGCCAGCACCCCCAGGGGGAGAGAGACCCAGTACTTC | TRBD1 | many | TRBJ2-5 | TRBV3-1
CASSLTSGTLGDEQFF | TGTGCCAGCAGCTTGACTAGCGGGACCCTTGGGGATGAGCAGTTCTTC | TRBD2 | . | TRBJ2-1 | TRBV5-6
CASSFRLDRTYTTYEQYF | TGTGCCAGCAGCTTCCGCCTTGACAGGACCTATACCACTTACGAGCAGTACTTC | . | few | TRBJ2-7 | TRBV5-6
CASSQDAGGRYGYTF | TGTGCCAGCAGCCAAGACGCAGGGGGACGCTATGGCTACACCTTC | TRBD1 | . | TRBJ1-2 | TRBV3-1
CASRPRTGLYQETQYF | TGTGCCAGCAGGCCCCGGACAGGGCTTTACCAAGAGACCCAGTACTTC | TRBD1 | many | TRBJ2-5 | TRBV27
CASRSDSLLPYEQYF | TGTGCCAGCAGATCGGACAGCCTTCTCCCCTACGAGCAGTACTTC | . | many | TRBJ2-7 | TRBV6-5
CSARDRGTSGRDTQYF | TGCAGTGCTAGAGATCGTGGGACTAGCGGGAGGGATACGCAGTATTTT | TRBD2 | few | TRBJ2-3 | TRBV20-1
CASSLREMNYGYTF | TGTGCCAGCAGCTTGAGGGAGATGAACTATGGCTACACCTTC | . | many | TRBJ1-2 | TRBV5-6
CASSPPGQGTYTGELFF | TGTGCCAGCAGTCCCCCGGGACAGGGGACGTACACCGGGGAGCTGTTTTTT | TRBD1 | few | TRBJ2-2 | TRBV28
CASSSDRNQPQHF | TGTGCCAGCAGCTCGGACAGAAATCAGCCCCAGCATTTT | . | many | TRBJ1-5 | TRBV7-3
CASVRGQDTDTQYF | TGTGCCAGCGTTAGGGGACAGGACACAGATACGCAGTATTTT | TRBD1 | . | TRBJ2-3 | TRBV11-2
CASSRLGADTQYF | TGTGCCAGCAGTCGACTAGGGGCAGATACGCAGTATTTT | . | . | TRBJ2-3 | TRBV27
CASSGGTSHSYEQYF | TGTGCCAGCAGCGGGGGGACTAGCCACTCCTACGAGCAGTACTTC | TRBD2 | . | TRBJ2-7 | TRBV28
CASSPGGIEAFF | TGTGCCAGCAGCCCCGGAGGTATTGAAGCTTTCTTT | . | . | TRBJ1-1 | TRBV7-6
CASSLTSGRGETQYF | TGTGCCAGCAGTTTGACTAGCGGGAGGGGAGAGACCCAGTACTTC | TRBD2 | many | TRBJ2-5 | TRBV12-3/TRBV12-4
CASSSRQTDTQYF | TGTGCCAGCAGCTCCAGACAAACAGATACGCAGTATTTT | . | many | TRBJ2-3 | TRBV7-9
CASSLVGVRSYEQYF | TGTGCCAGCAGCTTGGTGGGGGTTCGGTCCTACGAGCAGTACTTC | . | many | TRBJ2-7 | TRBV5-4
CASSKRDGNTEAFF | TGTGCCAGCAGCAAACGGGACGGAAACACTGAAGCTTTCTTT | . | many | TRBJ1-1 | TRBV12-3/TRBV12-4
CASSLWDREDGYTF | TGTGCCAGCAGTCTTTGGGACAGGGAAGATGGCTACACCTTC | TRBD1 | . | TRBJ1-2 | TRBV2